One and the same sample provided the 15 T cell receptor beta chains below, sequenced in a study of Tregs in tolerant kidney transplant recipients. Produced via immunoSEQ multiplex PCR; TCRdb's table is partial and in-frame only. The ten most abundant clones cover about 0.82% of a sample with under 55,000 clones. The source material was CD4+ T cells from blood, sampled before the transplant. The receptors were sampled from a human donor who received a combined kidney and bone marrow transplant.

Concerning this clone: Coverage ceases 3 residues before the CDR3 finishes, and the germline J gene fills in the end. The rearrangement uses TRBV5-1 and TRBJ1-6; perhaps TRBD1 as D (5 bases). This CDR3 region has 15 residues. The V gene lost 1 base and the J gene lost 8 bases, with 13 bases spanning the gap. Germline V gives CDR1 SGHRS, CDR2 YFSETQ. The DNA read from the CDR3 is TGCGCCAGCAGCTTGAGCTCAGGGAGGGATTCACCC. Protein sequence: CASSLSSGRDSP. The CDR3 as a whole reads CASSLSSGRDSPLHF.

The CDR3 loop is CASSSGQPNTEAFF. CDR3 DNA, as far as it was read: TGTGCCAGCAGCTCCGGACAGCCGAACACTGAA. The chain couples TRBV11-3 to TRBJ1-1; a possible D gene is TRBD1 (6 bases). With the read ending 3 residues before the CDR3 end, the germline J gene is used to fill in that end. This CDR3 has 14 residues. The germline V gene has CDR1 SGHNT and CDR2 YENEEA. Trimming shortened V by 4 bases and J by 1 base, and 10 bases separated the two germline ends.

Turning to this clone: The read falls 3 residues short of the CDR3 end, and the missing part is taken from the germline J gene. V is TRBV5-4 and J is TRBJ1-2; 9 bases fit TRBD1. CDR1 and CDR2 from the germline V gene are SGHNT and YYREEE (reference sequence). The CDR3 is 13 residues long. The trim removed 4 bases at V and 4 bases at J, leaving 2 bases unmatched. CDR3 DNA, as far as it was read: TGTGCCAGCAGCCAGGACAGGGGCTATGGC. Translation: CASSQDRGYG. The CDR3 in its entirety is CASSQDRGYGYTF.

In regard to this clone: The CDR3 goes on 3 residues after the read ends, and that part is filled in from the germline J gene. V gene TRBV7-9 combines with J gene TRBJ1-1, with 7 nucleotides matching TRBD1. The CDR3 has 13 residues. The J segment lost 5 bases and the V segment lost 5 bases, leaving 5 bases of the junction unmatched. Germline loops: CDR1 SEHNR, CDR2 FQNEAQ (reference sequence). CDR3 protein: CASSLQQGTEAFF. Partial CDR3 DNA: TGTGCCAGCAGCCTTCAACAGGGGACTGAA.

On this clone itself: The read ends 3 residues early relative to the CDR3; the germline J gene fills the gap. V is TRBV18 and J is TRBJ1-6; TRBD1 aligns across 7 bases. This CDR3 is built from 15 residues. The germline CDR1 and CDR2 sequences are KGHSH and LQKENI. V dropped 6 bases and J dropped 10; count of bases not matched to a gene: 12. The DNA read from the CDR3 is TGTGCCAGCTCTCCAATCCAGGGGGAGGGATCACCC. The encoded protein is CASSPIQGEGSP. In full, the CDR3 reads CASSPIQGEGSPLHF.

Turning to this clone: The read terminates 3 residues ahead of where the CDR3 ends, so the germline J gene completes it. The rearrangement joins TRBV19 to TRBJ1-3, with TRBD1 as a possible D gene (6 bases). The CDR3 is 15 residues long. V lost 3 bases, J lost 8 bases, and 17 bases lay in between. Germline values: CDR1 LNHDA, CDR2 SQIVND (reference sequence). CDR3 loop: CASSIGNRDWDTIYF. The sequenced CDR3 bases are TGTGCCAGTAGTATCGGGAACAGGGATTGGGACACC.

On this clone: From the germline J gene comes the end of the CDR3, since the read stops 3 residues before it. This sequence joins TRBV7-6 and TRBJ2-7; unclear D gene. This CDR3 has 14 residues. CDR1 and CDR2 (germline): SGHVS, FNYEAQ. The V end lost 5 bases, the J end lost 1 base, and 12 bases lay between the germline ends. The DNA read from the CDR3 is TGTGCCAGCAGCGACAAAAGAAGGTCCTACGAG. Protein: CASSDKRRSYE. The entire CDR3 protein is CASSDKRRSYEQYF. The full variable domain, with the rest looked up from reference TRBV7-6 and TRBJ2-7, is GAGVSQSPRYKVTKRGQDVALRCDPISGHVSLYWYRQALGQGPEFLTYFNYEAQQDKSGLPNDRFSAERPEGSISTLTIQRTEQRDSAMYRCASSDKRRSYEQYFGPGTRLTVT.

A remark on this clone: The read terminates 3 residues before the CDR3 end, so the remaining end is supplied by the germline J gene. This chain links TRBV7-2 with TRBJ2-7; D possibly corresponds to TRBD1 (6 bases). The CDR3 runs 14 residues. Germline lookup yields CDR1 SGHTA and CDR2 FQGNSA. Trimming shortened V by 6 bases and J by 0 bases, and 12 bases separated the two germline ends. The CDR3 bases that were read are TGTGCCAGCAGACCCGACAGGTACTCCTACGAG. This gives the protein CASRPDRYSYE. The whole CDR3 protein is CASRPDRYSYEQYF.

As to this clone: The read ends 3 residues early relative to the CDR3; the germline J gene fills the gap. This chain links TRBV19 with TRBJ2-5, with 9 bases lining up with TRBD2. Trimming cost V 3 bases and J 1 base; bases outside gene matches: 3. The germline CDR1 and CDR2 sequences are LNHDA and SQIVND (reference sequence). CDR3 size: 15 residues. CDR3 protein: CASSIGGGGQETQYF. The covered CDR3 bases are TGTGCCAGTAGTATTGGCGGGGGGGGCCAAGAGACC.

As concerns this clone: The CDR3 end falls 3 residues outside the read, so it is completed with the germline J gene. The V and J genes are TRBV5-6 and TRBJ1-2; 7 bases match TRBD1. The germline gives CDR1 SGHDT, CDR2 YYEEEE. The CDR3 is 14 amino acids. J lost 6 bases, V lost 2 bases, and 7 bases had no gene match. CDR3 residues: CASSFRQGRNGYTF. The sequenced part of the CDR3 DNA is TGTGCCAGCAGCTTTCGACAGGGTAGGAATGGC.

As regards this clone: From the germline J gene comes the end of the CDR3, since the read stops 3 residues before it. The genes are TRBV19 and TRBJ2-3, with TRBD2 matching over 14 bases. CDR3 length: 16 residues. J gave up 3 bases and V 6 bases, and 5 bases lay outside the gene matches. The germline V gene encodes CDR1 LNHDA and CDR2 SQIVND (reference sequence). The sequenced part of the CDR3 DNA is TGTGCCAGTAGGGGACTAGCGGGAGTAGGTACAGATACG. This codes for CASRGLAGVGTDT. The entire CDR3 protein is CASRGLAGVGTDTQYF.

Comments on this clone: The read terminates 3 residues before the CDR3 end, so the remaining end is supplied by the germline J gene. This sequence joins TRBV19 and TRBJ1-4, with 7 positions matching TRBD1. The CDR3 covers 14 residues. CDR1 and CDR2 from the germline V gene are LNHDA and SQIVND (reference sequence). V trimming: 6 bases; J trimming: 5 bases; junction bases outside the gene matches: 6. CDR3 bases read: TGTGCCAGTAGCCTAAGGGACAGCAATGAAAAA. Encoded protein: CASSLRDSNEK. The whole CDR3 region reads CASSLRDSNEKLFF. Drawing the rest from reference TRBV19 and TRBJ1-4, the complete variable domain is DGGITQSPKYLFRKEGQNVTLSCEQNLNHDAMYWYRQDPGQGLRLIYYSQIVNDFQKGDIAEGYSVSREKKESFPLTVTSAQKNPTAFYLCASSLRDSNEKLFFGSGTQLSVL.

On this clone: The read finishes 3 residues shy of the CDR3 end, and the germline J gene is used to complete it. This chain joins TRBV11-3 and TRBJ2-1; D perhaps matches TRBD1 (6 bases). This CDR3 has 13 residues. The germline V gene encodes CDR1 SGHNT and CDR2 YENEEA. Trimming removed 1 base at V and 7 bases at J, with 8 bases between. CDR3 residues: CASSLGGGNEQFF. The covered CDR3 bases are TGTGCCAGCAGCTTAGGAGGGGGTAATGAG.

Remarks on this clone: The read finishes 3 residues shy of the CDR3 end, and the germline J gene is used to complete it. The V and J genes are TRBV18 and TRBJ1-1; tentatively, D is TRBD1 (6 bases). Germline CDR1 is KGHSH and CDR2 is LQKENI. V gave up 6 bases and J gave up 6 bases, with 20 bases separating them. This CDR3 comprises 15 residues. The CDR3 bases that were read are TGTGCCAGCTCTCCAAGGGCAGGGGATGCGGCTGAA. Encoded protein: CASSPRAGDAAE. From start to end, the CDR3 is CASSPRAGDAAEAFF. Combining the CDR3 with reference TRBV18 and TRBJ1-1 gives the whole variable domain NAGVMQNPRHLVRRRGQEARLRCSPMKGHSHVYWYRQLPEEGLKFMVYLQKENIIDESGMPKERFSAEFPKEGPSILRIQQVVRGDSAAYFCASSPRAGDAAEAFFGQGTRLTVV.

Comments on this clone: The read ends 3 residues early relative to the CDR3; the germline J gene fills the gap. The rearrangement uses TRBV10-1 and TRBJ1-2; TRBD1 aligns across 7 bases. V was clipped by 2 bases and J by 0 bases; unmatched bases: 0. The germline gives CDR1 WNHNN, CDR2 SYGVQD (reference sequence). This CDR3 has 14 residues. CDR3 sequence: CASSEGTANYGYTF. Partial CDR3 DNA: TGCGCCAGCAGTGAGGGGACAGCTAACTATGGC.